Each of the 15 T cell receptor beta chains below was sequenced from the same sample in a study of a mutant IDH1 vaccine in newly diagnosed glioma. Stated time point: week 5, during vaccination. Every vaccination contained 300 ug of the mutant IDH1 20-mer peptide and was paired with topical imiquimod. Generated by immunoSEQ multiplex PCR, the TCRdb table keeps only in-frame clones and is missing some. The sample lists 45,000 to 60,000 clones, around 80% occurring once. Antigens for these TCRs are unknown. This specimen consisted of PBMCs, obtained from a glioma patient whose treatment included an IDH1 peptide vaccine. These TCRs come from a man over 45 with glioma.

This chain uses TRBV5-4 with TRBJ1-2; the D gene is possibly TRBD1 (5 bases). CDR1 SGHNT and CDR2 YYREEE come from the germline V gene (reference sequence). The CDR3 contains 16 residues. Trimming left V 3 bases short and J 5 bases short, with 20 bases between. This CDR3 is CASSSTRQLLGYGYTF. CDR3 sequence (DNA): TGTGCCAGCAGCTCGACACGACAGCTCTTGGGTTATGGCTACACCTTC.

A word on this clone: An end of the junction differs from the germline gene, which may be a read error. The V and J genes are TRBV5-6 and TRBJ2-7, with D perhaps TRBD1 or TRBD2 (5 bases each). There are 12 residues in the CDR3. Looked up from germline, CDR1 is SGHDT and CDR2 is YYEEEE. CDR3: CASSWGRGFRNF. CDR3 DNA sequence: TGTGCCAGCAGCTGGGGCCGAGGGTTTCGGAACTTC.

The chain employs TRBV4-3 and TRBJ2-7; 8 nucleotides agree with TRBD1. Trimming removed 2 bases from V and 5 bases from J; junction bases left unmatched: 5. Germline V CDR1 and CDR2: LGHNA, YSLEER. The CDR3 sequence is 14 residues long. This CDR3 is CASSQTTGVNEQYF. The DNA for the CDR3 is TGCGCCAGCAGCCAAACGACAGGGGTGAACGAGCAGTACTTC.

The chain has TRBV30 and TRBJ2-5; maybe TRBD1 (6 bases). The germline V and J ends were trimmed by 2 bases and 4 bases, with 14 bases remaining between them. The CDR3 runs 14 residues. The germline V gene encodes CDR1 GTSNPN and CDR2 SVGIG (reference sequence). The DNA of the CDR3 is TGTGCCTGGAGTCCAGGGGCCCATGGAGAGACCCAGTACTTC. Protein: CAWSPGAHGETQYF.

Points on this clone: One end of the junction is discordant with germline, which a read error may explain. The V gene is TRBV7-7, the J gene TRBJ2-5; 9 nucleotides match TRBD2. Germline V gene lookup returns CDR1 SSHAT and CDR2 FNYEAQ (reference sequence). This CDR3 region has 13 residues. CDR3 sequence (DNA): TGTGCTAGCAGCTCGAGCGGGGGGGAGACCCAGTACTTC. Its translation: CASSSSGGETQYF.

The rearrangement uses TRBV5-7 and TRBJ1-5; 7 bases fit TRBD1. TRBV5-7 counts as an open reading frame of uncertain function. CDR3 length equals 14 residues. Trimming took 3 bases from V and 5 from J; bases not matched to a gene: 5. The CDR3 region is CASSWPQGDQPQHF. For the CDR3, the DNA is TGTGCCAGCAGCTGGCCGCAGGGGGATCAGCCCCAGCATTTT.

The chain links TRBV4-3 to TRBJ2-1, with a weak D call TRBD2 (6 bases). Trimming took off 4 bases at V and 0 bases at J, with 7 bases between the two ends. CDR1 and CDR2 (germline): LGHNA, YSLEER. CDR3 size: 14 residues. The CDR3 here is CASSPGSSYNEQFF. The CDR3, as DNA: TGCGCCAGCAGCCCCGGGAGCTCCTACAATGAGCAGTTCTTC.

This chain joins TRBV4-3 and TRBJ1-4; D is ambiguous. Germline V gives CDR1 LGHNA, CDR2 YSLEER. The CDR3 totals 16 residues. Trimming cost V 0 bases and J 3 bases, with 11 bases left between them. CDR3 sequence (DNA): TGCGCCAGCAGCCAAGATGAGGGTTTCCCTAATGAAAAACTGTTTTTT. Translation: CASSQDEGFPNEKLFF.

The chain is built from TRBV7-9 and TRBJ1-6; 8 bases match TRBD1. V was pared by 3 bases and J by 7 bases, with 8 bases of the junction left unmatched. The CDR3 runs to 16 residues. CDR1 is SEHNR and CDR2 is FQNEAQ in the germline V gene (reference sequence). Written as DNA, the CDR3 is TGTGCCAGCAGCTTGATAGGACAGGGCTTCAATTCACCCCTCCACTTT. This gives the protein CASSLIGQGFNSPLHF.

The chain uses TRBV10-3 and TRBJ2-3; TRBD1 or TRBD2 may be the D gene (5 bases each). The CDR3 length is 13 residues. The germline V and J ends were trimmed by 6 bases and 4 bases, with 11 bases remaining between them. Germline loops: CDR1 ENHRY, CDR2 SYGVKD. CDR3 DNA: TGTGCCATCAGGGCCGGGACCGCAGATACGCAGTATTTT. Protein: CAIRAGTADTQYF.

This clone was recorded a few times. The V call is TRBV28, the J call TRBJ2-1, with 7 bases that match TRBD2. CDR3 size: 13 residues. Germline loops: CDR1 MDHEN, CDR2 SYDVKM. After removal of 3 bases from V and 8 bases from J, the junction contained 4 bases not matched to a gene. CDR3 amino acids: CASSFSGGYEQFF. CDR3 DNA: TGTGCCAGCAGTTTCTCGGGAGGTTATGAGCAGTTCTTC. Filled out from reference TRBV28 and TRBJ2-1, the complete variable domain reads DVKVTQSSRYLVKRTGEKVFLECVQDMDHENMFWYRQDPGLGLRLIYFSYDVKMKEKGDIPEGYSVSREKKERFSLILESASTNQTSMYLCASSFSGGYEQFFGPGTRLTVL.

The J gene is TRBJ2-7, the V gene TRBV27; 8 bases map to TRBD1. This CDR3 region has 14 residues. V shed 4 bases, J shed 0 bases, and the junction held 2 bases outside the gene matches. In germline, CDR1 is MNHEY, CDR2 SMNVEV (reference sequence). The CDR3 sequence: CASSWTGPSYEQYF. CDR3 nucleotides: TGTGCCAGCAGTTGGACAGGGCCCTCCTACGAGCAGTACTTC.

V gene TRBV2 combines with J gene TRBJ1-1; tentative D call: TRBD1 (6 bases). The V gene lost 6 bases and the J gene lost 2 bases, with 7 bases spanning the gap. Germline CDR1 reads SNHLY; CDR2 reads FYNNEI. There are 12 residues in the CDR3. CDR3 region: CASRGHNTEAFF. The CDR3 coding sequence is TGTGCCAGCAGGGGACATAACACTGAAGCTTTCTTT. The complete variable domain, with remaining parts taken from reference TRBV2 and TRBJ1-1, reads EPEVTQTPSHQVTQMGQEVILRCVPISNHLYFYWYRQILGQKVEFLVSFYNNEISEKSEIFDDQFSVERPDGSNFTLKIRSTKLEDSAMYFCASRGHNTEAFFGQGTRLTVV.

This chain connects TRBV28 to TRBJ1-2; D uncertain. Trimming removed 4 bases at V and 4 bases at J, with 16 bases between. CDR1 is MDHEN and CDR2 is SYDVKM in the germline V gene. The CDR3 runs 15 residues. The DNA of the CDR3 is TGTGCCAGCAGTTCCCGAGAACAGAGAATCTATGGCTACACCTTC. It translates to CASSSREQRIYGYTF.

V is TRBV18 and J is TRBJ1-4; D might be TRBD1 (6 bases). Per germline, CDR1 KGHSH and CDR2 LQKENI. V was pared by 5 bases and J by 5 bases, with 6 bases between. This CDR3 region has 12 residues. CDR3: CASSGTNEKLFF. DNA for the CDR3: TGTGCCAGCTCAGGGACAAATGAAAAACTGTTTTTT.